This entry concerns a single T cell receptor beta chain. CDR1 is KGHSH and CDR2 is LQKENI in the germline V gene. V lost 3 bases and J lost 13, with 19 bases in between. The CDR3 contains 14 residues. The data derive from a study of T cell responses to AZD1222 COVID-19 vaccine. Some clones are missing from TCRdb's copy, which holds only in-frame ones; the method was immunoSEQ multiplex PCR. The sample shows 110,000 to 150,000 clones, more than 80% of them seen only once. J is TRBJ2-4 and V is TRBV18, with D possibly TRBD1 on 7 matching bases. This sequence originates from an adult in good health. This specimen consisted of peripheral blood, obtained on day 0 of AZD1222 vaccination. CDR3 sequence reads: CASSPSAAGQQQYF. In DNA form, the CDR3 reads TGTGCCAGCTCACCTTCTGCTGCGGGACAGCAACAGTACTTC.